These 5 T cell receptor beta chains originate from one sample sequenced in a study of blood T cell repertoires in COVID-19. TCRdb's table, derived via immunoSEQ multiplex PCR, lists solely in-frame clones and lacks some. Of some 500,000 clones in the sample, roughly 89% were seen once. Sequencing used peripheral blood. These TCRs come from a woman between 50 and 59 years old with COVID-19, enrolled during active disease.

V usage is TRBV5-1 and J usage is TRBJ2-2, with D perhaps TRBD1 (5 bases). Germline V CDR1 and CDR2: SGHRS, YFSETQ. This CDR3 is built from 15 residues. Trimming took 3 bases from V and 0 from J, leaving 9 bases between them. The CDR3, as DNA: TGCGCCAGCAGCTCGGTACAGGCGAACACCGGGGAGCTGTTTTTT. Translating gives CASSSVQANTGELFF.

The V and J genes are TRBV6-6 and TRBJ1-1; TRBD1 agrees at 10 bases. Germline lookup yields CDR1 MNHNY and CDR2 SVGAGI (reference sequence). The CDR3 extends over 15 amino acids. V lost 6 bases, J lost 5 bases, and 9 bases stayed unmatched. The CDR3 region has the DNA TGTGCCAGCAGAAGTCCGGGACAGGGGAGGACTGAAGCTTTCTTT. Protein: CASRSPGQGRTEAFF.

V and J are TRBV15 and TRBJ1-1, with no clear D. This CDR3 region has 13 residues. The germline V gene encodes CDR1 LNHNV and CDR2 YYDKDF (reference sequence). The V end lost 6 bases, the J end lost 0 bases, and 8 bases lay between the germline ends. Written as DNA, the CDR3 is TGTGCCACCAGAGGAGGGCTGAACACTGAAGCTTTCTTT. Protein sequence: CATRGGLNTEAFF.

The V gene is TRBV19, the J gene TRBJ1-5; TRBD1 is a possible D gene (5 bases). V was shortened by 5 bases and J by 6 bases, with 11 bases between the two germline ends. The germline V gene has CDR1 LNHDA and CDR2 SQIVND (reference sequence). The CDR3 covers 13 residues. The DNA for the CDR3 is TGTGCCAGTAGTCCAGGGTCTCGTCAGCCCCAGCATTTT. It yields the protein CASSPGSRQPQHF.

V usage is TRBV19 and J usage is TRBJ2-7, with D possibly being TRBD2 (5 bases). This CDR3 comprises 15 residues. Per the germline V gene, CDR1 is LNHDA and CDR2 is SQIVND (reference sequence). V was pared by 3 bases and J by 3 bases, with 15 bases between. In nucleotides, the CDR3 is TGTGCCAGTAGTATTAGCGCAGGTGCTAACTACGAGCAGTACTTC. Protein product: CASSISAGANYEQYF.